This T cell receptor beta chain is from a study of blood T cell repertoires in COVID-19. Study in general: T cells, B-cell-depleted T cells, or PBMCs supplied cDNA or gDNA.

Some clones are missing from TCRdb's copy, which holds only in-frame ones; the method was immunoSEQ multiplex PCR. Of a few hundred thousand clones detected, approximately 91% appear once; the ten largest clones hold around 7.9%. Donors were grouped by their self-reported clinical history. This CDR3 spans 18 amino acids. Germline V lookup: CDR1 MRHNA, CDR2 SNTAGT. J lost 4 bases, V lost 2 bases, and 13 bases had no gene match. This sequence was found in a woman aged 55-75 years who had recovered from COVID-19. The rearrangement uses TRBV6-4 and TRBJ2-2; 7 positions agree with TRBD2. Material: PBMCs or T cells enriched from blood (not recorded which). The CDR3 here is CASSDREGFGGGTGELFF. CDR3 sequence (DNA): TGTGCCAGCAGTGACCGGGAAGGCTTTGGGGGGGGCACCGGGGAGCTGTTTTTT.